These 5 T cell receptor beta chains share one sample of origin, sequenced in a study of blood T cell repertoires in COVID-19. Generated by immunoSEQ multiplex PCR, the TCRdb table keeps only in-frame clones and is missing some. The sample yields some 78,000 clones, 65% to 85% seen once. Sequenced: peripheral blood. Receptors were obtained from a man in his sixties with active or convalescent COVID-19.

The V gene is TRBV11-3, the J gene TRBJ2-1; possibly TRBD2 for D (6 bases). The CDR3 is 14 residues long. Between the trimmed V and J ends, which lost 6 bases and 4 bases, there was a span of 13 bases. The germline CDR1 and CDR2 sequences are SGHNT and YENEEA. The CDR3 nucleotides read TGTGCCAGCAGTCCGCGGCGGGATTACAATGAGCAGTTCTTC. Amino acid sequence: CASSPRRDYNEQFF. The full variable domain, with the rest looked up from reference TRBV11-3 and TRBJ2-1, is EAGVVQSPRYKIIEKKQPVAFWCNPISGHNTLYWYLQNLGQGPELLIRYENEEAVDDSQLPKDRFSAERLKGVDSTLKIQPAELGDSAVYLCASSPRRDYNEQFFGPGTRLTVL.

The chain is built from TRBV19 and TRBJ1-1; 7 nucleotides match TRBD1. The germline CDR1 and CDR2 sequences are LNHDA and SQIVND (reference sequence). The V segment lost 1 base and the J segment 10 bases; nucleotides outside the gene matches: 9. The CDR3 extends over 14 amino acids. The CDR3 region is CASSIAGRGARAFF. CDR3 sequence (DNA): TGTGCCAGTAGTATAGCAGGCAGGGGGGCACGAGCTTTCTTT.

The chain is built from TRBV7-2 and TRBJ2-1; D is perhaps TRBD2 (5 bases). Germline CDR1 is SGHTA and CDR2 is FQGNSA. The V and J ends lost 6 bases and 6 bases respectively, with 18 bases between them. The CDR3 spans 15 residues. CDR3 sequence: CASSLRASPRNEQFF. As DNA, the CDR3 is TGTGCCAGCAGTCTTCGGGCTAGCCCCCGCAATGAGCAGTTCTTC.

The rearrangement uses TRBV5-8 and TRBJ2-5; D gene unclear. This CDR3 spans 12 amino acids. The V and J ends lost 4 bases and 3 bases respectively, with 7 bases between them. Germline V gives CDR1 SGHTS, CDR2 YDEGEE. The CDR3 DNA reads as TGTGCCAGCAGCCTAGTGGAAGAGACCCAGTACTTC. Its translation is CASSLVEETQYF.

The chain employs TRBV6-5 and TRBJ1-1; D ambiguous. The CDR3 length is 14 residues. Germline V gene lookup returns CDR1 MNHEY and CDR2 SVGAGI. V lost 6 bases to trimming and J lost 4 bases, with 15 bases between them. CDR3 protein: CASRNPNGGTEAFF. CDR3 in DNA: TGTGCCAGCAGAAATCCTAATGGTGGCACTGAAGCTTTCTTT.